The 9 T cell receptor beta chains below all came from one sample that was sequenced in a study of cytomegalovirus exposure and HLA in healthy donors. The table came from immunoSEQ multiplex PCR; TCRdb's copy has only in-frame clones and leaves some out. The table includes around 56,000 clones, roughly 89% detected once. The sequenced sample was PBMCs. The receptor source for this set is a woman between 18 and 29 years old in good health and CMV-seronegative.

The gene calls are TRBV29-1 and TRBJ2-7; the match to TRBD2 covers 8 bases. CDR1 SQVTM and CDR2 ANQGSEA come from the germline V gene. CDR3 length equals 12 residues. Unmatched junction bases numbered 3, after V lost 6 bases and J lost 2 bases. DNA for the CDR3: TGCAGCGTGGCGGGAGGCCCCTACGAGCAGTACTTC. Protein product: CSVAGGPYEQYF.

The chain joins TRBV4-1 to TRBJ2-3; 12 bases match TRBD1. V was pared by 4 bases and J by 5 bases, with 10 bases of the junction left unmatched. The CDR3 contains 17 residues. Germline lookup yields CDR1 MGHRA and CDR2 YSYEKL. The CDR3 DNA follows: TGCGCCAGCAGCCCAGGACGGGGACAGGGGGCCAGAGATACGCAGTATTTT. Its protein product is CASSPGRGQGARDTQYF.

The chain couples TRBV7-2 to TRBJ1-2; no clear D. Germline V gene lookup returns CDR1 SGHTA and CDR2 FQGNSA. This CDR3 has 13 amino acids. V shed 2 bases and J shed 4 bases, with 8 bases lying between them. The CDR3 is CASSLSQTYGYTF. The CDR3 DNA is TGTGCCAGCAGCTTATCACAGACCTATGGCTACACCTTC.

V usage is TRBV5-8 and J usage is TRBJ2-2; TRBD2 matches 10 bases. CDR3 length: 16 amino acids. Germline V CDR1 and CDR2: SGHTS, YDEGEE. Trimming at V came to 4 bases and at J to 1 base, leaving 4 bases not matched to a gene. CDR3 in DNA: TGTGCCAGCAGCCATGGACTAGCGGTGAACACCGGGGAGCTGTTTTTT. This translates into CASSHGLAVNTGELFF.

The chain carries TRBV5-1 and TRBJ2-5, with 9 positions matching TRBD2. This CDR3 contains 14 residues. V was pared by 4 bases and J by 1 base, with 2 bases of the junction left unmatched. Germline-derived CDR1 and CDR2 are SGHRS and YFSETQ. CDR3 sequence (DNA): TGCGCCAGCAGCAGCGGGGGGTCCCAAGAGACCCAGTACTTC. Its translation is CASSSGGSQETQYF.

The rearrangement uses TRBV10-3 and TRBJ2-3; weak D call: TRBD1 (6 bases). Germline V gives CDR1 ENHRY, CDR2 SYGVKD. Trimming pared 7 bases from V and 0 bases from J, leaving 8 bases between. The CDR3 loop spans 13 amino acids. The CDR3 region has the DNA TGTGCCATCACAGGACAGAGCACAGATACGCAGTATTTT. Amino acids: CAITGQSTDTQYF.

This chain uses TRBV30 with TRBJ1-4, with D perhaps TRBD1 (6 bases). Germline CDR1 is GTSNPN and CDR2 is SVGIG (reference sequence). The CDR3 extends over 16 amino acids. Deletions cut 3 bases from V and 0 bases from J, with 14 bases between. CDR3 in DNA: TGTGCCTGGAGGACAGGCTCTATTGCAACTAATGAAAAACTGTTTTTT. It codes for CAWRTGSIATNEKLFF.

J is TRBJ1-3 and V is TRBV29-1; 7 positions agree with TRBD1. CDR1 and CDR2 from the germline V gene are SQVTM and ANQGSEA. There are 13 residues in the CDR3. Trimming removed 7 bases from V and 3 bases from J; junction bases left unmatched: 6. The chain's CDR3 is CSGKQGNGNTIYF. The CDR3 DNA sequence: TGCAGCGGAAAACAGGGGAATGGAAACACCATATATTTT.

This chain uses TRBV6-5 with TRBJ2-2; TRBD1 is a possible D gene (6 bases). This CDR3 contains 12 residues. Germline-derived CDR1 and CDR2 are MNHEY and SVGAGI. Deletions cut 6 bases from V and 6 bases from J, with 8 bases between. CDR3 loop: CASSSGAGELFF. The CDR3 nucleotides are TGTGCCAGCAGCTCAGGGGCCGGGGAGCTGTTTTTT.